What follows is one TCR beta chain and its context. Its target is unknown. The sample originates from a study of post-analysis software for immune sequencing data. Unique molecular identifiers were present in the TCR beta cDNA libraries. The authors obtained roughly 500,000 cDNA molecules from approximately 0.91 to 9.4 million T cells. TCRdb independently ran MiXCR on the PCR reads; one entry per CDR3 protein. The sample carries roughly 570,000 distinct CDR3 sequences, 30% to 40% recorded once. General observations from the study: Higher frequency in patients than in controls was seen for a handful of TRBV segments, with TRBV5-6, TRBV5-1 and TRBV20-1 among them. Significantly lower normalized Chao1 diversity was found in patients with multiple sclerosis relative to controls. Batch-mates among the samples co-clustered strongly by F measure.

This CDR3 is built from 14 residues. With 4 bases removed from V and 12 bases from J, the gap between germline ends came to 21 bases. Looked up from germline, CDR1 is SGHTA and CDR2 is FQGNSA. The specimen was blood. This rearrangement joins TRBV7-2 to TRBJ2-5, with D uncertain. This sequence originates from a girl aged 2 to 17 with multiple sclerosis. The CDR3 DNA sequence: TGTGCCAGCAGCTCACCCAACACCTTCTTTGCGGAGTACTTC. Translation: CASSSPNTFFAEYF.